A selection of T cell receptor beta chains follows, all from one sample in a study of technical replicates of blood from several donors. Sequencing used immunoSEQ multiplex PCR; TCRdb keeps in-frame clones, though not all of them. The sample lists about 60,000 clones; approximately 84% were seen once. Sequenced: PBMCs. The receptors come from a human donor in good health. Some clones in this sample may be carry-over from other donors' samples. Both conserved end residues are part of each CDR3. The D gene is left open where the match is weak. Not every row has a clone size; where given, it reads once, few, many or a size class.

size,V,D,J,CDR3,DNA
NA,TRBV2,NA,TRBJ2-3,CASSDRDLSTDTQYF,TGTGCCAGCAGTGACCGGGACTTAAGCACAGATACGCAGTATTTT
NA,TRBV7-2,NA,TRBJ1-6,CASSLEGVPLIGSPLHF,TGTGCCAGCAGCTTAGAGGGGGTCCCATTAATTGGTTCACCCCTCCACTTT
NA,TRBV15,TRBD2,TRBJ2-7,CATRPGTSGGAREQYF,TGTGCCACCAGGCCCGGGACTAGCGGGGGGGCCAGGGAGCAGTACTTC
few,TRBV2,TRBD1,TRBJ1-2,CASSPPGQVYGYTF,TGTGCCAGCAGTCCCCCAGGACAGGTTTATGGCTACACCTTC
NA,TRBV15,NA,TRBJ2-5,CATSRDPVRVLQETQYF,TGTGCCACCAGCAGAGATCCGGTCCGGGTTCTTCAAGAGACCCAGTACTTC
NA,TRBV4-3,NA,TRBJ2-2,CASSLNGMGIITGELFF,TGCGCCAGCAGCCTAAACGGAATGGGCATAATCACCGGGGAGCTGTTTTTT
NA,TRBV7-2,TRBD1,TRBJ2-4,CASSLLTGGKNIQYF,TGTGCCAGCAGCTTATTGACAGGGGGCAAAAACATTCAGTACTTC
NA,TRBV5-4,TRBD2,TRBJ2-3,CASSLEGLATDTQYF,TGTGCCAGCAGCTTGGAGGGACTAGCCACAGATACGCAGTATTTT
NA,TRBV7-9,NA,TRBJ2-7,CASSFTVPYEQYF,TGTGCCAGCAGCTTTACAGTACCCTACGAGCAGTACTTC
NA,TRBV7-3,TRBD1,TRBJ2-7,CASTSGTAPPARQF,TGTGCCAGCACCTCGGGGACAGCCCCCCCTGCTCGACAATTC
once,TRBV7-8,TRBD2,TRBJ2-7,CASSFPIKRGGRGDEQYF,TGTGCCAGCAGCTTCCCTATAAAGCGGGGGGGCCGTGGGGACGAGCAGTACTTC
once,TRBV4-3,TRBD2,TRBJ2-3,CASSQGTGGGSTDTQYF,TGCGCCAGCAGCCAAGGGACGGGGGGGGGCAGCACAGATACGCAGTATTTT
once,TRBV4-1,TRBD2,TRBJ2-3,CASSLSSGSYADTQYF,TGCGCCAGCAGCCTATCTAGCGGGAGTTACGCAGATACGCAGTATTTT
NA,TRBV30,NA,TRBJ2-2,CAWSLRGNTGELFF,TGTGCCTGGAGCTTACGGGGGAACACCGGGGAGCTGTTTTTT
NA,TRBV5-4,TRBD2,TRBJ2-5,CASSWVAGTQETQYF,TGTGCCAGCAGCTGGGTAGCGGGAACCCAAGAGACCCAGTACTTC
NA,TRBV30,NA,TRBJ1-6,CACQRGNSPLHF,TGTGCCTGTCAAAGGGGTAATTCACCCCTCCACTTT
NA,TRBV4-1,TRBD2,TRBJ2-3,CASSPVGRDGRTDTQYF,TGCGCCAGCAGCCCCGTCGGCCGGGACGGGAGGACAGATACGCAGTATTTT
NA,TRBV6-6,NA,TRBJ1-3,CASSYSAGNTIYF,TGTGCCAGCAGTTACTCAGCCGGAAACACCATATATTTT
NA,TRBV19,NA,TRBJ1-1,CASSYMGLSNTEAFF,TGTGCCAGTAGTTACATGGGACTCTCGAACACTGAAGCTTTCTTT
NA,TRBV6-1,NA,TRBJ1-4,CASSEGGGNEKLFF,TGTGCCAGCAGTGAAGGAGGGGGTAATGAAAAACTGTTTTTT
NA,TRBV19,TRBD2,TRBJ2-5,CATRRLAGGETQYF,TGTGCCACCCGGCGTCTAGCGGGGGGAGAGACCCAGTACTTC
once,TRBV5-8,TRBD1,TRBJ1-4,CASSPQGVSTNEKLFF,TGTGCCAGCAGCCCGCAGGGGGTGTCGACTAATGAAAAACTGTTTTTT
NA,TRBV18,TRBD2,TRBJ2-3,CASSQLAGGTDTQYF,TGTGCCAGCTCACAACTAGCGGGAGGCACAGATACGCAGTATTTT
NA,TRBV5-1,TRBD1,TRBJ1-1,CASSLDGQGCTEAFF,TGCGCCAGCAGCTTGGATGGACAGGGATGCACTGAAGCTTTCTTT
NA,TRBV5-4,TRBD1,TRBJ1-2,CASSLVRGQGASAGGYTF,TGTGCCAGCAGCTTGGTCCGAGGACAGGGGGCCTCTGCGGGGGGCTACACCTTC
NA,TRBV7-9,NA,TRBJ1-1,CASTNIGAGDDIGTEAFF,TGTGCCAGCACCAACATAGGGGCAGGAGATGATATCGGGACTGAAGCTTTCTTT
NA,TRBV4-2,NA,TRBJ2-7,CASSQDRTGVPEQYF,TGTGCCAGCAGCCAAGATAGGACGGGAGTTCCCGAGCAGTACTTC
NA,TRBV4-2,TRBD2,TRBJ2-2,CASSRMQAGAGAPLGELFF,TGTGCCAGCAGCCGCATGCAAGCGGGGGCGGGGGCTCCCTTGGGGGAGCTGTTTTTT
NA,TRBV30,TRBD2,TRBJ2-2,CAWGGEGRTGELFF,TGTGCCTGGGGCGGGGAGGGCAGGACCGGGGAGCTGTTTTTT
NA,TRBV2,TRBD2,TRBJ2-5,CASSWTSGRETQYF,TGTGCCAGCAGTTGGACTAGCGGGAGAGAGACCCAGTACTTC
NA,TRBV5-1,TRBD1,TRBJ2-5,CASSLGQGATETQYF,TGCGCCAGCAGCTTGGGACAGGGGGCGACGGAGACCCAGTACTTC
NA,TRBV15,NA,TRBJ2-5,CATSGGARETQYF,TGTGCCACCAGCGGGGGGGCCAGGGAGACCCAGTACTTC
NA,TRBV27,NA,TRBJ1-1,CASSLSVAGVEAFF,TGTGCCAGCAGTTTATCGGTGGCAGGGGTTGAAGCTTTCTTT
few,TRBV4-2,TRBD1,TRBJ1-1,CASSQPDRVVVWNTEAFF,TGTGCCAGCAGCCAACCGGACAGGGTTGTTGTTTGGAACACTGAAGCTTTCTTT
NA,TRBV7-9,NA,TRBJ2-2,CASSSSLTGGLGTGELFF,TGTGCCAGCAGCTCTTCCCTGACGGGCGGGCTCGGTACCGGGGAGCTGTTTTTT
few,TRBV5-4,NA,TRBJ1-1,CASSLGAAEAFF,TGTGCCAGCAGCTTGGGCGCCGCTGAAGCTTTCTTT
few,TRBV7-6,TRBD1,TRBJ1-3,CASSLVFDRGLTGNTIYF,TGTGCCAGCAGCTTAGTCTTCGACAGGGGGCTGACTGGAAACACCATATATTTT
NA,TRBV7-6,NA,TRBJ2-1,CASSPWPEGEQFF,TGTGCCAGCAGCCCCTGGCCCGAGGGTGAGCAGTTCTTC
NA,TRBV27,TRBD1,TRBJ1-5,CASRGQGGQPQHF,TGTGCCAGCAGGGGACAGGGAGGACAGCCCCAGCATTTT
few,TRBV5-6,TRBD1,TRBJ2-2,CASSKSSGQGTGELFF,TGTGCCAGCAGCAAATCGTCGGGACAGGGGACCGGGGAGCTGTTTTTT
NA,TRBV2,TRBD1,TRBJ1-1,CASSKRDRGGEAFF,TGTGCCAGCAGTAAACGGGACAGGGGGGGTGAAGCTTTCTTT
NA,TRBV11-2,NA,TRBJ2-7,CASSDFGTSSYEQYF,TGTGCCAGTTCTGACTTCGGGACAAGTAGCTACGAGCAGTACTTC
NA,TRBV19,NA,TRBJ1-5,CASTPAGTTNQPQHF,TGTGCCAGTACCCCGGCGGGGACCACAAATCAGCCCCAGCATTTT
NA,TRBV18,NA,TRBJ1-1,CASSPPGTPRGTEAFF,TGTGCCAGCTCACCACCAGGGACACCCAGAGGGACTGAAGCTTTCTTT